This T cell receptor (beta chain) stems from a study of blood T cell repertoires in COVID-19. CDR3 length equals 14 residues. Germline CDR1 is LNHDA and CDR2 is SQIVND (reference sequence). The V and J ends lost 7 bases and 4 bases respectively, with 11 bases between them. TCRdb's copy holds only in-frame clones and misses some; the assay was immunoSEQ multiplex PCR. The table shows under 300,000 clones, with 80% to 95% occurring only once. This TCR was sampled from a woman younger than 30 who had recovered from COVID-19. Sequencing was performed on PBMCs or T cells enriched from blood (not recorded which). The chain couples TRBV19 to TRBJ2-6; D is perhaps TRBD1 (5 bases). This chain's CDR3 is CASNPGPGANVLTF. CDR3 sequence (DNA): TGTGCCAGTAATCCAGGGCCCGGGGCCAACGTCCTGACTTTC.